The 8 T cell receptor beta chains presented below share a single source sample, sequenced in a study of OX40 agonist ivuxolimab in advanced cancers. The library was produced with the immunoSEQ multiplex PCR assay. TCRdb obtained this table from immuneACCESS and retained in-frame rearrangements with V and J assigned. These tables miss some clones; where compared with another copy, unresolved V genes account for less than half of the shortfall, and the remainder is unexplained. The sample table shows 6,500 to 9,000 clones, and roughly 90% are seen once. The biggest ten clones account for more than 25% of the sample. Sample: CD4+ or CD8+ T cells sorted from blood, taken in a trial of the OX40 agonist ivuxolimab. Receptors originate from an adult with an advanced solid tumor such as melanoma, head and neck, liver or kidney cancer.

About this clone: At one end, the junction sequence differs from germline, possibly due to a read error. This chain links TRBV5-5 with TRBJ2-7; 11 nucleotides align to TRBD1. CDR1 and CDR2 from the germline V gene are SGHKS and YYEKEE (reference sequence). The CDR3 sequence is 14 residues long. The CDR3 bases are TGTGCCAGCAGTTTGGACAGGGGGCAATACGAGCAGTACTTC. This sequence encodes CASSLDRGQYEQYF.

This sequence joins TRBV7-9 and TRBJ2-7, with unresolved D. The CDR3 runs to 13 residues. V lost 5 bases, J lost 3 bases, and 11 bases lay in between. In germline, CDR1 is SEHNR, CDR2 FQNEAQ (reference sequence). The CDR3 sequence: CASSKTSIYEQYF. DNA of the CDR3: TGTGCCAGCAGCAAAACCTCTATCTACGAGCAGTACTTC.

This CDR3 is CASSLDRGCRGGYEQYF. The CDR3 nucleotides are TGTGCCAGCAGCTTAGATCGGGGGTGCAGGGGAGGGTACGAGCAGTACTTC. The gene calls are TRBV11-3 and TRBJ2-7, with a tentative D call TRBD2 (7 bases). Trimming removed 0 bases at V and 4 bases at J, with 19 bases between. Germline V gene lookup returns CDR1 SGHNT and CDR2 YENEEA. CDR3 length: 17 amino acids.

The rearrangement joins TRBV6-4 to TRBJ2-2; D might be TRBD1 (5 bases). The CDR3 runs 16 residues. V gave up 2 bases and J gave up 0 bases, with 10 bases separating them. Per germline, CDR1 MRHNA and CDR2 SNTAGT. The CDR3 reads CASSDLPGSNTGELFF. The CDR3 bases are TGTGCCAGCAGTGACCTGCCAGGGTCGAACACCGGGGAGCTGTTTTTT.

This sequence joins TRBV5-6 and TRBJ2-7; 8 nucleotides align to TRBD2. The trim removed 2 bases at V and 4 bases at J, leaving 5 bases unmatched. This CDR3 is built from 14 residues. Looked up from germline, CDR1 is SGHDT and CDR2 is YYEEEE. CDR3 residues: CASSLAGAGYEQYF. CDR3 sequence (DNA): TGTGCCAGCAGCTTAGCGGGAGCGGGTTACGAGCAGTACTTC. Drawing the rest from reference TRBV5-6 and TRBJ2-7, the complete variable domain is DAGVTQSPTHLIKTRGQQVTLRCSPKSGHDTVSWYQQALGQGPQFIFQYYEEEERQRGNFPDRFSGHQFPNYSSELNVNALLLGDSALYLCASSLAGAGYEQYFGPGTRLTVT.

This chain uses TRBV6-4 with TRBJ1-2, with D unclear. Germline lookup yields CDR1 MRHNA and CDR2 SNTAGT. V lost 2 bases to trimming and J lost 8 bases, with 12 bases between them. The CDR3 runs 13 residues. In DNA form, the CDR3 reads TGTGCCAGCAGTGACGGGGTTTCGGGGGGCTACACCTTC. Its protein is CASSDGVSGGYTF.

The rearrangement uses TRBV7-9 and TRBJ2-1; the match to TRBD2 covers 7 bases. Per germline, CDR1 SEHNR and CDR2 FQNEAQ (reference sequence). V shed 5 bases and J 3 bases; nucleotides not matched to a gene: 10. The CDR3 totals 16 residues. Here the CDR3 DNA reads TGTGCCAGCAGCGGTGGAGAACGGGAGGACTACAATGAGCAGTTCTTC. It is translated as CASSGGEREDYNEQFF. The complete variable domain, with remaining parts taken from reference TRBV7-9 and TRBJ2-1, reads DTGVSQNPRHKITKRGQNVTFRCDPISEHNRLYWYRQTLGQGPEFLTYFQNEAQLEKSRLLSDRFSAERPKGSFSTLEIQRTEQGDSAMYLCASSGGEREDYNEQFFGPGTRLTVL.

The V call is TRBV11-3, the J call TRBJ2-4; the match to TRBD1 covers 8 bases. The junction had 5 bases not matched to a gene; V was cut back by 1 base and J by 3 bases. Per the germline V gene, CDR1 is SGHNT and CDR2 is YENEEA. The CDR3 contains 16 residues. CDR3 sequence (DNA): TGTGCCAGCAGCTTAGTCAGGGGGCGCGGCAAAAACATTCAGTACTTC. Translation gives CASSLVRGRGKNIQYF.